The rows below give T cell receptor beta chains drawn from one sample of a study of a mutant IDH1 vaccine in newly diagnosed glioma. Which antigens these TCRs recognize remains unknown. This table comes from immunoSEQ multiplex PCR, and its TCRdb copy is limited to in-frame clones, with some not included. The table lists 65,000 to 85,000 clones, around 90% of them singletons. The sequencing here drew on PBMCs, taken from a glioma patient whose treatment included an IDH1 peptide vaccine. Receptors originate from a man younger than 40 with glioma. CDR3s include the opening cysteine and the closing phenylalanine or tryptophan. The D gene is left open where the match is weak. Size is omitted from some rows. Given values are once, few, many or a class for expanded clones.

D: TRBD2
size: .
V: TRBV28
J: TRBJ2-5
length: 11
DNA: TGTGCCGCGGGGGGGAAAGAGACCCAGTACTTC
CDR3: CAAGGKETQYF

D: TRBD2
size: .
V: TRBV7-3
J: TRBJ2-5
length: 15
DNA: TGTGCCAGCAGCTTAAATGCGGGAGTTCGGGAGACCCAGTACTTC
CDR3: CASSLNAGVRETQYF

D: TRBD1
size: once
V: TRBV7-2
J: TRBJ1-2
length: 15
DNA: TGTGCCAGCAGCTCCCGGACAGGATTCCAGATAGGCTACACCTTC
CDR3: CASSSRTGFQIGYTF

D: TRBD2
size: .
V: TRBV2
J: TRBJ2-3
length: 17
DNA: TGTGCCAGCGAGGGGACTAGCGGGATAAGCGGTAAAGATACGCAGTATTTT
CDR3: CASEGTSGISGKDTQYF

D: TRBD1
size: .
V: TRBV4-1
J: TRBJ1-1
length: 13
DNA: TGCGCCAGCAGGAACAGGGGGCTCACTGAAGCTTTCTTT
CDR3: CASRNRGLTEAFF

D: .
size: once
V: TRBV6-6
J: TRBJ1-5
length: 13
DNA: TGTGCCAGCAGTTACTCCAGGGAACAGCCCCAGCATTTT
CDR3: CASSYSREQPQHF

D: .
size: .
V: TRBV19
J: TRBJ1-1
length: 13
DNA: TGTGCCACCTCCTCGACCGCCAACACTGAAGCTTTCTTT
CDR3: CATSSTANTEAFF

D: TRBD1
size: .
V: TRBV10-3
J: TRBJ2-7
length: 13
DNA: TGTGCCATTACAGGGGGGAGCTCCTACGAGCAGTACTTC
CDR3: CAITGGSSYEQYF

D: .
size: .
V: TRBV6-1
J: TRBJ2-7
length: 15
DNA: TGTGCCAGCAGTGAAGAGGGACATGTACCCTACGAGCAGTACTTC
CDR3: CASSEEGHVPYEQYF

D: .
size: .
V: TRBV5-1
J: TRBJ2-5
length: 14
DNA: TGCGCCAGCAGCTTGTTGGGATATCAAGAGACCCAGTACTTC
CDR3: CASSLLGYQETQYF

D: .
size: .
V: TRBV28
J: TRBJ1-3
length: 15
DNA: TGTGCCAGCAGTTTAAGGGGGTCTGCTGGAAACACCATATATTTT
CDR3: CASSLRGSAGNTIYF

D: .
size: .
V: TRBV6-5
J: TRBJ1-5
length: 15
DNA: TGTGCCAGCAGTTACGGGGACCTTAGCAATCAGCCCCAGCATTTT
CDR3: CASSYGDLSNQPQHF

D: TRBD2
size: .
V: TRBV28
J: TRBJ2-7
length: 13
DNA: TGTGCCAGTCGGACTAGCGGGAGTTACGAGCAGTACTTC
CDR3: CASRTSGSYEQYF

D: .
size: .
V: TRBV5-1
J: TRBJ2-7
length: 14
DNA: TGCGCCAGCAGCTTGCGTGGGACCACCTACGGGCAGTACTTC
CDR3: CASSLRGTTYGQYF

D: .
size: .
V: TRBV9
J: TRBJ2-2
length: 14
DNA: TGTGCCAGCAGCGTAGGGGTGAACACCGGGGAGCTGTTTTTT
CDR3: CASSVGVNTGELFF

D: TRBD1
size: .
V: TRBV7-6
J: TRBJ1-4
length: 16
DNA: TGTGCCAGCAGCAGGACAGGGGGCGCTGAAAATGAAAAACTGTTTTTT
CDR3: CASSRTGGAENEKLFF

D: .
size: .
V: TRBV6-1
J: TRBJ2-5
length: 14
DNA: TGTGCCAGCAGTGAATTTAAGTTAGGAGAGACCCAGTACTTC
CDR3: CASSEFKLGETQYF

D: TRBD2
size: .
V: TRBV19
J: TRBJ2-1
length: 15
DNA: TGTGCCAGTAGTATGAGCGGGGGGCCCTACAATGAGCAGTTCTTC
CDR3: CASSMSGGPYNEQFF

D: .
size: .
V: TRBV7-8
J: TRBJ2-7
length: 14
DNA: TGTGCCACAAAATTAGGGGGAGGGTCCTACGAGCAGTACTTC
CDR3: CATKLGGGSYEQYF

D: .
size: .
V: TRBV6-6
J: TRBJ2-2
length: 15
DNA: TGTGCCAGCAGTTACTCGGGGGACACGACCGGGGAGCTGTTTTTT
CDR3: CASSYSGDTTGELFF

D: .
size: once
V: TRBV6-1
J: TRBJ1-6
length: 12
DNA: TGTGCCAGCCGGCAGGACGGTTCACCCCTCCACTTT
CDR3: CASRQDGSPLHF

D: .
size: .
V: TRBV5-4
J: TRBJ2-1
length: 14
DNA: TGTGCCAGCAAGGGGGAGGGCGCGGACAATGAGCAGTTCTTC
CDR3: CASKGEGADNEQFF

D: .
size: .
V: TRBV10-3
J: TRBJ2-3
length: 11
DNA: TGTGCCTCCCGGGGTTCAGATACGCAGTATTTT
CDR3: CASRGSDTQYF

D: TRBD1
size: .
V: TRBV7-9
J: TRBJ2-3
length: 14
DNA: TGTGCCAGCAGCACAGACAGGGTAACAGATACGCAGTATTTT
CDR3: CASSTDRVTDTQYF

D: .
size: .
V: TRBV7-2
J: TRBJ2-7
length: 13
DNA: TGTGCCAGCAGCTTAGGCCTAGCCTACGAGCAGTACTTC
CDR3: CASSLGLAYEQYF

D: .
size: few
V: TRBV4-3
J: TRBJ1-4
length: 15
DNA: TGCGCCAGCAGCTTTGCGAGGCAGGGGATGGAAAAACTGTTTTTT
CDR3: CASSFARQGMEKLFF

D: TRBD1
size: .
V: TRBV27
J: TRBJ1-6
length: 16
DNA: TGTGCCAGCAGTTTATCCACAGGGGTTATCAATTCACCCCTCCACTTT
CDR3: CASSLSTGVINSPLHF

D: .
size: .
V: TRBV10-3
J: TRBJ2-3
length: 16
DNA: TGTGCCATCAGTGAGTCTCAGGGGAGAGTAAGGAATACGCAGTATTTT
CDR3: CAISESQGRVRNTQYF

D: TRBD1
size: few
V: TRBV6-1
J: TRBJ1-2
length: 13
DNA: TGTGCCAGTGCCCTGGACAGGGGAGGACGCTACACCTTC
CDR3: CASALDRGGRYTF

D: .
size: once
V: TRBV5-1
J: TRBJ2-7
length: 11
DNA: TGCGCCAGCAGGGGAGGCAAGGAGCAGTACTTC
CDR3: CASRGGKEQYF

D: .
size: few
V: TRBV9
J: TRBJ2-7
length: 14
DNA: TGTGCCAGCAGCGTAGGACCTAGGAGTTACGAGCAGTACTTC
CDR3: CASSVGPRSYEQYF

D: .
size: .
V: TRBV5-1
J: TRBJ2-5
length: 15
DNA: TGCGCCAGCAGCTTGGCCAGGGGGGGAGGAGAGACCCAGTACTTC
CDR3: CASSLARGGGETQYF